The 22 T cell receptor beta chains below come from one sample, sequenced in a study of Ad26.COV2.S vaccination and SARS-CoV-2 variants. The method was immunoSEQ multiplex PCR; TCRdb's version includes in-frame clones alone and lacks a portion of them. The sample yields more than 150,000 clones, approximately 90% seen once. This specimen was peripheral blood, taken after recovery from COVID-19. These TCRs come from a human donor who had recovered from COVID-19.

This clone has at least ten counts. V is TRBV5-4 and J is TRBJ2-7; 12 bases are shared with TRBD2. V gave up 3 bases and J gave up 3 bases; unmatched junction bases: 4. The CDR3 loop spans 15 amino acids. CDR1 SGHNT and CDR2 YYREEE come from the germline V gene (reference sequence). In nucleotides, the CDR3 is TGTGCCAGCAGCTGGCTAGCGGGGGGGCGCTACGAGCAGTACTTC. Amino acids: CASSWLAGGRYEQYF.

The chain joins TRBV6-5 to TRBJ2-1, with a weak D call TRBD2 (5 bases). The CDR3 consists of 15 residues. Germline lookup yields CDR1 MNHEY and CDR2 SVGAGI. V was pared by 1 base and J by 6 bases, with 13 bases between. The CDR3 DNA reads TGTGCCAGCAGTTACTGGAGAGGGAGAGGCAATGAGCAGTTCTTC. Translated, it gives CASSYWRGRGNEQFF.

The chain has TRBV2 and TRBJ2-1; 9 nucleotides agree with TRBD2. Germline V lookup: CDR1 SNHLY, CDR2 FYNNEI. There are 14 residues in the CDR3. Losses at the gene ends were 7 bases for V and 4 bases for J; bases not matched to a gene: 5. The CDR3 reads CASKVAGEYNEQFF. DNA of the CDR3: TGTGCCAGCAAGGTAGCGGGAGAGTACAATGAGCAGTTCTTC.

This clone showed up just a few times. V usage is TRBV5-1 and J usage is TRBJ1-1; a possible D gene is TRBD1 (5 bases). V was pared by 3 bases and J by 5 bases, with 14 bases between. The CDR3 runs to 14 residues. CDR1 and CDR2 (germline): SGHRS, YFSETQ. In nucleotides, the CDR3 is TGCGCCAGCAGCTCTTTAAATGGGGGGACTGAAGCTTTCTTT. Its protein product is CASSSLNGGTEAFF.

The genes are TRBV4-1 and TRBJ2-1; 10 bases are a match to TRBD2. Germline trimming cut 2 bases from V and 5 bases from J; bases unmatched to any gene: 3. The CDR3 loop spans 15 amino acids. CDR1 MGHRA and CDR2 YSYEKL come from the germline V gene. CDR3 coding DNA: TGCGCCAGCAGCCAACTAGCGGGGGCGGACAATGAGCAGTTCTTC. Protein product: CASSQLAGADNEQFF.

The chain employs TRBV6-5 and TRBJ2-3; perhaps TRBD1 as D (6 bases). CDR1 MNHEY and CDR2 SVGAGI come from the germline V gene. V was cut by 4 bases and J by 2 bases, with 13 bases left in between. The CDR3 runs to 15 residues. The CDR3 region is CASSSSMGATDTQYF. CDR3 coding DNA: TGTGCCAGCAGTTCCTCCATGGGGGCCACAGATACGCAGTATTTT.

The genes are TRBV13 and TRBJ2-1, with D perhaps TRBD1 or TRBD2 (5 bases each). The CDR3 contains 15 residues. V shed 2 bases and J shed 0 bases, with 8 bases lying between them. The germline V gene encodes CDR1 PRHDT and CDR2 FYEKMQ (reference sequence). In DNA, the CDR3 is TGTGCCAGCAGCTTATGGGGGAACTCCTACAATGAGCAGTTCTTC. This encodes CASSLWGNSYNEQFF.

V usage is TRBV12-5 and J usage is TRBJ1-4; the D is unclear. This CDR3 comprises 16 residues. The germline CDR1 and CDR2 sequences are LGHNT and FRNRAP. Trimming removed 3 bases from V and 4 bases from J, with 15 bases in between. Written as DNA, the CDR3 is TGTGCTAGTGGTTTCAACGCGGGTGAGAATAATGAAAAACTGTTTTTT. It is translated as CASGFNAGENNEKLFF.

The rearrangement uses TRBV28 and TRBJ2-4; D is unclear. Germline lookup yields CDR1 MDHEN and CDR2 SYDVKM. V dropped 5 bases and J dropped 6 bases, with 11 bases sitting between them. The CDR3 is made up of 13 amino acids. In DNA, the CDR3 is TGTGCCAGCAGTCCGCCCCTAGGAAACATTCAGTACTTC. This gives the protein CASSPPLGNIQYF.

The rearrangement joins TRBV9 to TRBJ1-2; no clear D. The CDR3 covers 14 residues. Per germline, CDR1 SGDLS and CDR2 YYNGEE. Trimming left V 0 bases short and J 6 bases short, with 12 bases between. The CDR3 region is CASSVEVGRDGYTF. CDR3 bases: TGTGCCAGCAGCGTAGAGGTAGGGCGAGATGGCTACACCTTC. Filled out from reference TRBV9 and TRBJ1-2, the complete variable domain reads DSGVTQTPKHLITATGQRVTLRCSPRSGDLSVYWYQQSLDQGLQFLIQYYNGEERAKGNILERFSAQQFPDLHSELNLSSLELGDSALYFCASSVEVGRDGYTFGSGTRLTVV.

The rearrangement uses TRBV6-4 and TRBJ2-5, with a tentative D call TRBD2 (6 bases). Deletions cut 8 bases from V and 1 base from J, with 11 bases between. The germline gives CDR1 MRHNA, CDR2 SNTAGT. The CDR3 contains 13 residues. This CDR3 reads CASVRGSQETQYF. DNA of the CDR3: TGTGCCAGCGTACGGGGGAGCCAAGAGACCCAGTACTTC.

This clone appeared a single time. J is TRBJ2-3 and V is TRBV3-1 (or the pseudogene TRBV3-2); D is tentatively TRBD1 or TRBD2 (5 bases each). Trimming left V 5 bases short and J 6 bases short, with 9 bases between. Germline V CDR1 and CDR2: LGHDT, YNNKEL (reference sequence). The CDR3 totals 12 residues. Here the CDR3 DNA reads TGTGCCAGCAGCGCCTGGGGGGATACGCAGTATTTT. Translating gives CASSAWGDTQYF.

This chain uses TRBV9 with TRBJ2-7; D is possibly TRBD1 (5 bases). Trimming took 3 bases from V and 2 from J, leaving 9 bases between them. Germline V gene data show CDR1 as SGDLS and CDR2 as YYNGEE. CDR3 size: 13 residues. The chain's CDR3 is CASSGTGAYEQYF. In DNA form, the CDR3 reads TGTGCCAGCAGCGGTACAGGAGCCTACGAGCAGTACTTC.

The chain is built from TRBV11-1 and TRBJ2-5; 9 bases line up with TRBD2. The CDR3 has 16 amino acids. Looked up from germline, CDR1 is SGHAT and CDR2 is FQDESV (reference sequence). Trimming took 1 base from V and 5 from J; bases not matched to a gene: 8. Here the CDR3 reads CASSLGLRGGQETQYF. CDR3 bases: TGTGCCAGCAGCTTAGGTTTGCGGGGGGGCCAGGAGACCCAGTACTTC.

J is TRBJ1-5 and V is TRBV28; 7 bases match TRBD1. J gave up 3 bases and V 2 bases, and 4 bases lay outside the gene matches. The germline V gene has CDR1 MDHEN and CDR2 SYDVKM. The CDR3 is 15 amino acids. The CDR3 DNA reads as TGTGCCAGCAGTTTAAGAGGGGGCACCAATCAGCCCCAGCATTTT. This gives the protein CASSLRGGTNQPQHF.

V is TRBV7-6 and J is TRBJ2-3; D remains ambiguous. CDR3 length equals 14 residues. CDR1 and CDR2 from the germline V gene are SGHVS and FNYEAQ. V was trimmed by 2 bases and J by 3 bases, leaving 9 bases between them. Here the CDR3 reads CASSLLGSTDTQYF. The CDR3 region has the DNA TGTGCCAGCAGCTTATTAGGTTCGACAGATACGCAGTATTTT.

The V call is TRBV28, the J call TRBJ1-1; D is uncertain. V was pared by 5 bases and J by 10 bases, with 17 bases between. Germline assignment: CDR1 MDHEN and CDR2 SYDVKM. This CDR3 contains 13 residues. DNA for the CDR3: TGTGCCAGCAGTCTTGACGCGTCTCTAGGAGCTTTCTTT. Amino acid sequence: CASSLDASLGAFF.

This clone was counted a single time. The rearrangement uses TRBV30 and TRBJ2-1; the match to TRBD2 covers 8 bases. The CDR3 is 13 amino acids. Germline CDR1 is GTSNPN and CDR2 is SVGIG (reference sequence). V gave up 5 bases and J gave up 11 bases; unmatched junction bases: 11. CDR3: CAWSLAGVMKQFF. The DNA for the CDR3 is TGTGCCTGGTCGCTAGCGGGCGTTATGAAGCAGTTCTTC.

The V and J genes are TRBV5-1 and TRBJ1-5; D is possibly TRBD1 (5 bases). There are 15 residues in the CDR3. With 0 bases removed from V and 3 bases from J, the gap between germline ends came to 10 bases. Germline CDR1 and CDR2: SGHRS and YFSETQ. For the CDR3, the DNA is TGCGCCAGCAGCTTGGATCGAGGGGACAATCAGCCCCAGCATTTT. Encoded protein: CASSLDRGDNQPQHF.

A word on this clone: Germline is not matched at one junction end, which may reflect a read error. The chain couples TRBV2 to TRBJ1-5; TRBD1 is a possible D gene (5 bases). CDR3 size: 14 residues. Germline loops: CDR1 SNHLY, CDR2 FYNNEI. CDR3 nucleotide sequence: TGTGCCAGCCGTGACAGCTATAGCAATCAGCCCCAGCATTTT. Translated: CASRDSYSNQPQHF.

The chain links TRBV19 to TRBJ2-4, with TRBD2 identical over 9 bases. Unmatched junction bases numbered 11, after V lost 6 bases and J lost 8 bases. This CDR3 is 15 amino acids long. Germline CDR1 and CDR2: LNHDA and SQIVND (reference sequence). The CDR3 DNA is TGTGCCAGTAGCAGTATAGCGGGGGCCGGGTACATTCAGTACTTC. As protein: CASSSIAGAGYIQYF.

This sequence joins TRBV2 and TRBJ2-7; the match to TRBD1 covers 7 bases. The trim removed 8 bases at V and 1 base at J, leaving 8 bases unmatched. Looked up from germline, CDR1 is SNHLY and CDR2 is FYNNEI. This CDR3 has 14 amino acids. DNA of the CDR3: TGTGCCAGCCCCCCGGGGACAGATTCCTACGAGCAGTACTTC. This sequence encodes CASPPGTDSYEQYF.